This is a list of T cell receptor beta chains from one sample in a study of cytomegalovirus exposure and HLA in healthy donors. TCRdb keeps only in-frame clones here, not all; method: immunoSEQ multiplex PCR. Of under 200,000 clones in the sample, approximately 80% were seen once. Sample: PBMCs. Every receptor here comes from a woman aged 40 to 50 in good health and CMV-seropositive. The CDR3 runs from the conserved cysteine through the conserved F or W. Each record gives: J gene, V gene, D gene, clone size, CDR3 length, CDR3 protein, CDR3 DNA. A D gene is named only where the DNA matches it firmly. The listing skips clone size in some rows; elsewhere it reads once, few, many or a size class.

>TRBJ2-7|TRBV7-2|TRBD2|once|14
CASSLQRGPYEQYF
TGTGCCAGCAGCTTACAGCGGGGGCCCTACGAGCAGTACTTC
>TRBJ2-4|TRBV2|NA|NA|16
CASSEGGYDSKNIQYF
TGTGCCAGCAGTGAGGGGGGATACGATTCAAAAAACATTCAGTACTTC
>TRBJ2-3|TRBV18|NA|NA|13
CASSSRVGDTQYF
TGTGCCAGCTCTTCGCGGGTTGGGGATACGCAGTATTTT
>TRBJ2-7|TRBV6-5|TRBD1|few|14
CASSSDRVGYEQYF
TGTGCCAGCAGTTCGGACAGGGTCGGGTACGAGCAGTACTTC
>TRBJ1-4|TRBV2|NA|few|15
CASSERGPINEKLFF
TGTGCCAGCAGTGAACGAGGGCCTATTAATGAAAAACTGTTTTTT
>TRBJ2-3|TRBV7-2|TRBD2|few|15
CASSPGGGAYDTQYF
TGTGCCAGCAGCCCAGGCGGGGGGGCATACGATACGCAGTATTTT
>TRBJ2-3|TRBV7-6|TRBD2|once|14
CASSELAGADTQYF
TGTGCCAGCAGCGAATTAGCGGGGGCAGATACGCAGTATTTT
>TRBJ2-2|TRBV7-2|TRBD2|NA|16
CASSLIGTTYTGELFF
TGTGCCAGCAGCTTAATCGGGACTACCTACACCGGGGAGCTGTTTTTT
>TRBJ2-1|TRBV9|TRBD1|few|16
CASSVDRGFFPYEQFF
TGTGCCAGCAGCGTCGACAGGGGTTTTTTTCCCTATGAGCAGTTCTTC
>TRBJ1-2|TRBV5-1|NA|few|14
CASSLDPNSYGYTF
TGCGCCAGCAGCTTGGATCCAAATTCCTATGGCTACACCTTC
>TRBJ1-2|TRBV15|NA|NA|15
CATSRDPPGKYGYTF
TGTGCCACCAGCAGAGATCCCCCAGGGAAATATGGCTACACCTTC
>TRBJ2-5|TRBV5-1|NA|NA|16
CASSLVGTLGGETQYF
TGCGCCAGCAGCTTGGTGGGGACTTTGGGGGGAGAGACCCAGTACTTC
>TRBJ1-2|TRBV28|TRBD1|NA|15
CASSLGQGAGHGYTF
TGTGCCAGCAGTTTGGGGCAGGGGGCTGGCCATGGCTACACCTTC
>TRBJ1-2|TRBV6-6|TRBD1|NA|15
CASSYEGQSLIGYTF
TGTGCCAGCAGTTACGAGGGACAGTCCTTGATCGGCTACACCTTC
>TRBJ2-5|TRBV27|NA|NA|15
CASSSRSSSIKTQYF
TGTGCCAGCAGTTCCCGTAGTAGCAGCATAAAGACCCAGTACTTC
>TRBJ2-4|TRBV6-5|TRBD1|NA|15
CASRSPGTAKNSQYF
TGTGCCAGCAGATCCCCCGGGACAGCTAAAAACAGTCAGTACTTC
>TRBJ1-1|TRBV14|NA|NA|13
CASSQDFRTTAFF
TGTGCCAGCAGCCAAGATTTCAGGACAACCGCTTTCTTT
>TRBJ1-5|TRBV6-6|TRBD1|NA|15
CASNGGQGFNQPQHF
TGTGCCAGCAACGGCGGACAGGGCTTCAATCAGCCCCAGCATTTT
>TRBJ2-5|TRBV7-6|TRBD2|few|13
CASSSTSGGTQYF
TGTGCCAGCAGCTCTACTAGCGGTGGGACCCAGTACTTC
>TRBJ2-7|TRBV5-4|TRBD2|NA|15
CASSSGLAGTYEQYF
TGTGCCAGCAGCTCAGGACTAGCGGGGACCTACGAGCAGTACTTC
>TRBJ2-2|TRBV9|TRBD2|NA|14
CASSGGGGTGELFF
TGTGCCAGCAGCGGCGGGGGGGGCACCGGGGAGCTGTTTTTT
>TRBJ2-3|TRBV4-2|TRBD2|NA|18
CASSQDRTSGVTTDTQYF
TGTGCCAGCAGCCAAGATCGGACTAGCGGGGTTACTACAGATACGCAGTATTTT
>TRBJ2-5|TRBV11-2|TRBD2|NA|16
CASSLDGGGWQETQYF
TGTGCCAGCAGCTTAGACGGGGGGGGGTGGCAAGAGACCCAGTACTTC
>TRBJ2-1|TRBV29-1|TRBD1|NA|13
CSGGQTGWNEQFF
TGCAGCGGGGGACAGACGGGGTGGAATGAGCAGTTCTTC
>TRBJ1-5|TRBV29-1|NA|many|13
CSVERPTHQPQHF
TGCAGCGTTGAGAGACCGACTCATCAGCCCCAGCATTTT
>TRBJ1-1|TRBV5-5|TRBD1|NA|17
CASNRHVGQRGGTEAFF
TGTGCCAGCAACCGCCACGTGGGACAGAGGGGAGGCACTGAAGCTTTCTTT
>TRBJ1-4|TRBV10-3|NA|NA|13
CAISRGTNEKLFF
TGTGCCATCTCGCGGGGTACTAATGAAAAACTGTTTTTT
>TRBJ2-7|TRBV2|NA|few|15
CASSELDIQDYEQYF
TGTGCCAGCAGTGAATTGGACATCCAGGACTACGAGCAGTACTTC
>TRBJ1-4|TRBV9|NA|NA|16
CASSEGVQATNEKLFF
TGTGCCAGCAGCGAGGGGGTGCAGGCAACTAATGAAAAACTGTTTTTT
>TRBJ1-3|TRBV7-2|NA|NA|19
CASSARFGETLTSGNTIYF
TGTGCCAGCAGCGCCCGTTTCGGGGAGACCCTAACCTCTGGAAACACCATATATTTT
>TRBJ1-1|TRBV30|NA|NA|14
CAWSPGGWGTEAFF
TGTGCCTGGAGTCCGGGGGGTTGGGGCACTGAAGCTTTCTTT
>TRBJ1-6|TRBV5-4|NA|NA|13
CASSLGSERTLHF
TGTGCCAGCAGCTTGGGATCCGAGAGAACCCTCCACTTT
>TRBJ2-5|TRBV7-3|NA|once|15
CASSLSRGPQETQYF
TGTGCCAGCAGCTTAAGCCGAGGCCCTCAAGAGACCCAGTACTTC
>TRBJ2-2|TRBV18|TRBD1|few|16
CASSQPGQGDTGELFF
TGTGCCAGCTCACAGCCGGGACAGGGAGACACCGGGGAGCTGTTTTTT
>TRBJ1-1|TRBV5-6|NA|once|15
CASSLGREVNTEAFF
TGTGCCAGCAGCTTGGGCAGGGAAGTTAACACTGAAGCTTTCTTT
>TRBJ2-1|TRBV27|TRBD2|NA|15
CASSFFSGGYNEQFF
TGTGCCAGCAGTTTTTTTAGCGGGGGGTATAATGAGCAGTTCTTC
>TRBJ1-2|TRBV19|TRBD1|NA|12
CATTGDWYGYTF
TGTGCCACGACAGGGGATTGGTATGGCTACACCTTC
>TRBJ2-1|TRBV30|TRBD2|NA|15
CAWKPGLVYYNEQFF
TGTGCCTGGAAACCGGGACTAGTCTACTACAATGAGCAGTTCTTC
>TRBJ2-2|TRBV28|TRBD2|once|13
CASSRLAPGELFF
TGTGCCAGCAGTCGACTAGCGCCCGGGGAGCTGTTTTTT
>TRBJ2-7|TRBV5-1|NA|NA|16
CASSLTPSMVAYEQYF
TGCGCCAGCAGCTTGACCCCCAGTATGGTCGCCTACGAGCAGTACTTC
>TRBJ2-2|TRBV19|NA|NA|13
CASTPLAAGELFF
TGTGCCAGTACCCCCCTTGCGGCCGGGGAGCTGTTTTTT
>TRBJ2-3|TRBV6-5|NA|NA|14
CASSLDHTLDTQYF
TGTGCCAGCAGTCTCGATCACACCCTTGATACGCAGTATTTT
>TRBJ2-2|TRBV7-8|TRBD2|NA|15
CASSPLAGSNGELFF
TGTGCCAGCAGCCCACTAGCGGGGAGTAACGGGGAGCTGTTTTTT
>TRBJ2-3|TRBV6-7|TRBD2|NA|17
CASSYSASGGCTDTQYF
TGTGCCAGCAGTTACTCTGCTAGCGGGGGGTGCACAGATACGCAGTATTTT
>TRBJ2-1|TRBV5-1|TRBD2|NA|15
CASRTTSGGGHEQFF
TGCGCCAGCCGGACGACTAGCGGGGGGGGTCATGAGCAGTTCTTC
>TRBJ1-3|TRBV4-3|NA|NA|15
CASSQKFGGGNTIYF
TGCGCCAGCAGCCAAAAATTCGGGGGAGGAAACACCATATATTTT
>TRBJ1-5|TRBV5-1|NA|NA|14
CASSLGAGGQPQHF
TGCGCCAGCAGCTTGGGCGCCGGAGGCCAGCCCCAGCATTTT
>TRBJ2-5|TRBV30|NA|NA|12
CAWSVLGETQYF
TGTGCCTGGAGTGTCCTAGGAGAGACCCAGTACTTC
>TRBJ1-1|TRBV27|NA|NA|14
CASSPAGLNTEAFF
TGTGCCAGCAGTCCGGCAGGTTTGAACACTGAAGCTTTCTTT
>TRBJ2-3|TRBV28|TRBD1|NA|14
CASCTQGSTDTQYF
TGTGCCAGCTGTACACAGGGGAGCACAGATACGCAGTATTTT
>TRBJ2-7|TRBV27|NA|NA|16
CASSADTGFNAYEQYF
TGTGCCAGCAGTGCCGACACAGGATTCAACGCCTACGAGCAGTACTTC
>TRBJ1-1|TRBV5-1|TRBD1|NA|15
CASSGTGVGGTEAFF
TGCGCCAGCAGCGGAACAGGGGTTGGGGGCACTGAAGCTTTCTTT
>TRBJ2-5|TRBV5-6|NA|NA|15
CASSLGTSGRETQYF
TGTGCCAGCAGCTTGGGGACGAGTGGGAGAGAGACCCAGTACTTC
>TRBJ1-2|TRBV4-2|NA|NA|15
CASSQPNRDTYGYTF
TGTGCCAGCAGCCAACCTAACAGAGATACCTATGGCTACACCTTC